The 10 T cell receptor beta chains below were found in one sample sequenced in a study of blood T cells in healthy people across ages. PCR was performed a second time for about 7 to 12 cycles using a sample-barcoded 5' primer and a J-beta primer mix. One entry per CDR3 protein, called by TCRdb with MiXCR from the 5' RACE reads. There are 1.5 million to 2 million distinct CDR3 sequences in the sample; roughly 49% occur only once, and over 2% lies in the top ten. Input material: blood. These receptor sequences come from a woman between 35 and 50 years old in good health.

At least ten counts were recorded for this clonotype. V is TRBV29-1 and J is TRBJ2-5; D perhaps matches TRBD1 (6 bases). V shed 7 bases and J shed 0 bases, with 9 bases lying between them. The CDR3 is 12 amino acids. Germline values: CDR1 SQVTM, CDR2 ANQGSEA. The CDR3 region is CSGGQHQETQYF. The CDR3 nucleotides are TGCAGCGGTGGACAGCACCAAGAGACCCAGTACTTC.

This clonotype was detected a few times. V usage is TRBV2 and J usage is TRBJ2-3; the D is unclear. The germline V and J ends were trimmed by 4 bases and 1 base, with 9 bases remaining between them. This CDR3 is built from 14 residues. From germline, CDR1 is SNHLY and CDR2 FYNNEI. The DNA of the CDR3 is TGTGCCAGCAGTGGGTGGCGCGGCACAGATACGCAGTATTTT. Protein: CASSGWRGTDTQYF.

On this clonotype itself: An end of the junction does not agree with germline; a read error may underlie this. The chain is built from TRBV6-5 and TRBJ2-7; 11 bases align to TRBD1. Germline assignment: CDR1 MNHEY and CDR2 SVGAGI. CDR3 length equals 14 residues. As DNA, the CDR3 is TGTGCCTGCAGTCTCGGGACAGGGGGCTACGAGCAGTACTTC. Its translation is CACSLGTGGYEQYF.

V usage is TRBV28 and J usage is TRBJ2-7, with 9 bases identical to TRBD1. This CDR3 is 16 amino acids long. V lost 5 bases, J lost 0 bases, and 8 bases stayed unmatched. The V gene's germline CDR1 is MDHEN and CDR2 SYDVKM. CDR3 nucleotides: TGTGCCAGCAGTATTATCACAGGGGGCTCCTCCTACGAGCAGTACTTC. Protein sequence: CASSIITGGSSYEQYF.

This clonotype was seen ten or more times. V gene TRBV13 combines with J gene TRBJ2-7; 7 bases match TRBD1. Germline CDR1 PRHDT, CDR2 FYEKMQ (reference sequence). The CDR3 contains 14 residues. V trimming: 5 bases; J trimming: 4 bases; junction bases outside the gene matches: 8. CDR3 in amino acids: CASSLGQRSYEQYF. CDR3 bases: TGTGCCAGCAGCCTGGGACAGCGGTCGTACGAGCAGTACTTC.

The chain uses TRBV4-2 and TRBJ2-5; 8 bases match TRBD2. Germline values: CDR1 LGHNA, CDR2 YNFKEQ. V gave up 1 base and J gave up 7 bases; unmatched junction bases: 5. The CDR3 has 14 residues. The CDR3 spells CASSQGRGGGTQYF. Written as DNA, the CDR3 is TGTGCCAGCAGCCAAGGCCGGGGGGGTGGGACCCAGTACTTC.

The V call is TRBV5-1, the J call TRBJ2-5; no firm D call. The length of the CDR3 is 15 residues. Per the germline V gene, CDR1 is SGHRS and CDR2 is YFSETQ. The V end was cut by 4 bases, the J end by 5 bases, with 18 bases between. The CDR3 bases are TGCGCCAGCAGCCCGGTTAAGGGCCCCGGGGAGACCCAGTACTTC. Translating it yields CASSPVKGPGETQYF.

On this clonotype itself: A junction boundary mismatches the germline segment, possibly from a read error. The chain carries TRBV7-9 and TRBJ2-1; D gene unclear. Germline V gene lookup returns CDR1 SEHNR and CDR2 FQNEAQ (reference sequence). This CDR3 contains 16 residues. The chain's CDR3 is CASSLSGRNSYNEQFF. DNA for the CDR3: TGTGCTAGCAGCTTATCCGGCAGGAACTCCTACAATGAGCAGTTCTTC.

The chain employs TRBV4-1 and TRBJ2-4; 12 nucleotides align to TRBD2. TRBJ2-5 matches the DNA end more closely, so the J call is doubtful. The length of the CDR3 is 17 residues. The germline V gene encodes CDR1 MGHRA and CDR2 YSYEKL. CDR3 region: CASSQELAGGIQETQYF. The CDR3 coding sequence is TGCGCCAGCAGCCAAGAACTAGCGGGAGGCATCCAAGAGACCCAGTACTTC.

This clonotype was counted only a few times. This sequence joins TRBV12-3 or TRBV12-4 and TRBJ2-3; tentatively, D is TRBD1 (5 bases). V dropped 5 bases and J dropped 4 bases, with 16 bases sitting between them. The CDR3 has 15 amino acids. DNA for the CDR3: TGTGCCAGCAGTGCAACAGGATTGGGCTCAGATACGCAGTATTTT. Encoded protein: CASSATGLGSDTQYF.